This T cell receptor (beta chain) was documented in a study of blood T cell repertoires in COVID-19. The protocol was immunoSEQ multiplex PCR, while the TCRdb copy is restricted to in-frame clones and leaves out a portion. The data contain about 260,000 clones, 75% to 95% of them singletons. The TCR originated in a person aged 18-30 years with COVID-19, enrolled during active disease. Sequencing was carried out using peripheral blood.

The CDR3 loop reads CASSRGGEANYGYTF. CDR3 nucleotide sequence: TGTGCCAGCAGCCGGGGAGGGGAGGCTAACTATGGCTACACCTTC. V is TRBV9 and J is TRBJ1-2; tentatively, D is TRBD1 (5 bases). The CDR3 contains 15 residues. CDR1 SGDLS and CDR2 YYNGEE come from the germline V gene. Between the trimmed V and J ends, which lost 4 bases and 0 bases, there was a span of 13 bases.